This TCR beta chain was documented in a study of CD8 T cells in ankylosing spondylitis. Whole-study results and caveats: Earlier literature documents some of the motif variants in reactive arthritis synovial fluid and blood. Disease-linked clones were reportedly significantly enriched in matched ankylosing spondylitis synovial fluid. There was a TCR beta motif, made of several highly homologous variants, that appeared characteristic of ankylosing spondylitis blood.

CDR1 and CDR2 (germline): MNHEY, SMNVEV (reference sequence). This CDR3 comprises 13 residues. The V gene end was trimmed by 5 bases and the J gene end by 6 bases; junction bases not matched to a gene: 1. Libraries of TCR beta came from quantitative 5'-RACE with molecular barcodes. Each CDR3 protein gets one entry after TCRdb re-called the 5' RACE reads with MiXCR. The sample carries approximately 440,000 distinct CDR3 sequences, under 20% recorded once. This clonotype was detected only a few times. What it recognizes is unknown. Sequenced input: blood, either unsorted or a sorted T cell fraction (not recorded which). The chain recombines TRBV27 with TRBJ2-1; TRBD1 aligns across 10 bases. This receptor was obtained from a male donor with ankylosing spondylitis. CDR3 sequence reads: CASSGTGVNEQFF. CDR3 DNA: TGTGCCAGCAGTGGGACAGGGGTCAATGAGCAGTTCTTC.